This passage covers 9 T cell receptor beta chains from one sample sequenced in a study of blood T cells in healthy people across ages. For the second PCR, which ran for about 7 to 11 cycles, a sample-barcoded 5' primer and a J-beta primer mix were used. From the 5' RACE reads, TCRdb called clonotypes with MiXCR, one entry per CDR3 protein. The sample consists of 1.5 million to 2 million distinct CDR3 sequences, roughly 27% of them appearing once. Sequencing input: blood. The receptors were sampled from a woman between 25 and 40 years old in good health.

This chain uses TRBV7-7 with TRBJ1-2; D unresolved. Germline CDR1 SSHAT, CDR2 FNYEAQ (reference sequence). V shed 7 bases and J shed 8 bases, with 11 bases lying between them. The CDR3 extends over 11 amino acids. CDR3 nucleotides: TGTGCCAGCACCCCTTTGGCCGGCTACACCTTC. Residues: CASTPLAGYTF.

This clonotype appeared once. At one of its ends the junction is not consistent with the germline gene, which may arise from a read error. The CDR3 DNA sequence: TGCGCCAGCAGCTTGGCAGGGGGGTCCTACAATGGGCAGTTCTTC. As protein: CASSLAGGSYNGQFF. The J gene is TRBJ2-1, the V gene TRBV5-1, with D possibly matching TRBD1 (7 bases). The germline V gene encodes CDR1 SGHRS and CDR2 YFSETQ. The CDR3 sequence is 15 residues long.

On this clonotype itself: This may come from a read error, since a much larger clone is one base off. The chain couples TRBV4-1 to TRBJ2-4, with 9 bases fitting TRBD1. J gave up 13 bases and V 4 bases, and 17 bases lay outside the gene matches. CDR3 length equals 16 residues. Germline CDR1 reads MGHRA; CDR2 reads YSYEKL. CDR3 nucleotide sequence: TGCGCCAGCAGCCGGCCCGGGACAGGGATAAATAATGAGCAGTACTTC. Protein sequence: CASSRPGTGINNEQYF.

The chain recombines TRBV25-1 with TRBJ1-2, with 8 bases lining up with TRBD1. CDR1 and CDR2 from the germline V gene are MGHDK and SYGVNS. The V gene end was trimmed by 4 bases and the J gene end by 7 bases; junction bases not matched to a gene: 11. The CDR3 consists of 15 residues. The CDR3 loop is CASSAPDRGRGGYTF. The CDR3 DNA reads TGTGCCAGCAGTGCCCCCGACAGGGGACGGGGTGGCTACACCTTC.

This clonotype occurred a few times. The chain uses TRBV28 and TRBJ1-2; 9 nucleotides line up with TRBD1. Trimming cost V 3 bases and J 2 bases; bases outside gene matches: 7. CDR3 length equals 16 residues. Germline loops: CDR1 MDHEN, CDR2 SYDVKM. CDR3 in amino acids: CASSLVLGQGNYGYTF. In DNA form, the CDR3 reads TGTGCCAGCAGTTTGGTCTTGGGACAGGGCAACTATGGCTACACCTTC.

The CDR3 loop reads CASSLGAGTPGDTQYF. In nucleotides, the CDR3 is TGTGCCAGCAGCTTAGGAGCGGGGACTCCGGGAGATACGCAGTATTTT. The chain carries TRBV11-2 and TRBJ2-3, with 7 positions matching TRBD2. The germline CDR1 and CDR2 sequences are SGHAT and FQNNGV. This CDR3 contains 16 residues. The V and J ends lost 1 base and 5 bases, in that order; junction bases with no gene match: 9.

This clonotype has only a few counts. CDR3 DNA: TGCGCCAGCAGTGAGTCCGGGACTACCCATTTCTCTGGGGCCAACGTCCTGACTTTC. It codes for CASSESGTTHFSGANVLTF. The rearrangement uses TRBV10-1 and TRBJ2-6; 7 bases agree with TRBD2. This CDR3 region has 19 residues. V lost 0 bases and J lost 0; bases outside the gene matches: 8. Germline V gives CDR1 WNHNN, CDR2 SYGVQD (reference sequence).

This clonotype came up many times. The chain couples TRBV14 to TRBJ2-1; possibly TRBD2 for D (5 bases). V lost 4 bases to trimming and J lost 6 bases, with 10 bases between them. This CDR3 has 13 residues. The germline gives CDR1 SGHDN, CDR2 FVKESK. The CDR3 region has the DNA TGTGCCAGCAGCCCCTCGGGGAGCAATGAGCAGTTCTTC. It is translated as CASSPSGSNEQFF.

CDR3 sequence: CASSLGQQNNEKLFF. The CDR3 nucleotides are TGTGCCAGCAGCCTAGGACAGCAGAATAATGAAAAACTGTTTTTT. V usage is TRBV11-2 and J usage is TRBJ1-4, with TRBD1 as a possible D gene (6 bases). In germline, CDR1 is SGHAT, CDR2 FQNNGV. The CDR3 runs to 15 residues. Deletions cut 5 bases from V and 4 bases from J, with 14 bases between.